Below are 4 T cell receptor beta chains sequenced from a single sample in a study of T cells after yellow fever vaccination. TCRdb analysed the 5' RACE reads with MiXCR anew, one entry per CDR3 protein. This sample has approximately 260,000 distinct CDR3 sequences; about 5.2% occur once, and the top ten carry around 3.5%. Material: CD4+ T cells sorted from PBMCs, obtained on the day of the yellow fever booster vaccination. The receptors stem from a man aged 18 to 29 who received the YFV17D yellow fever vaccine.

This clonotype was seen repeatedly, ten times or more. V usage is TRBV4-1 and J usage is TRBJ1-4, with D tentatively TRBD1 (5 bases). V gave up 1 base and J gave up 0 bases, with 9 bases separating them. This CDR3 spans 16 amino acids. Germline V gene sequence: CDR1 MGHRA, CDR2 YSYEKL. CDR3 bases: TGCGCCAGCAGCCAAGGGACACTGGCAACTAATGAAAAACTGTTTTTT. This sequence encodes CASSQGTLATNEKLFF.

This clonotype was counted a few times. The chain is built from TRBV7-2 and TRBJ2-2; D is unclear. This CDR3 spans 15 amino acids. V lost 2 bases and J lost 3, with 10 bases in between. Looked up from germline, CDR1 is SGHTA and CDR2 is FQGNSA. CDR3 in DNA: TGTGCCAGCAGCTTATTTTTTGGCGACACCGGGGAGCTGTTTTTT. It is translated as CASSLFFGDTGELFF.

This clonotype was detected a few times. V and J are TRBV5-1 and TRBJ2-7; D is ambiguous. CDR1 and CDR2 (germline): SGHRS, YFSETQ. The CDR3 is 14 amino acids. The CDR3 sequence: CASSLEEPSSEQYV. In DNA, the CDR3 is TGCGCCAGCAGCTTGGAGGAGCCCTCCTCCGAGCAGTACGTC.

The gene calls are TRBV3-1 and TRBJ2-7; possibly TRBD2 for D (6 bases). V lost 5 bases and J lost 5, with 13 bases in between. The germline CDR1 and CDR2 sequences are LGHDT and YNNKEL (reference sequence). The CDR3 has 13 residues. The CDR3 region is CASSSRETDEQYF. DNA for the CDR3: TGTGCCAGCAGCTCCCGGGAGACCGACGAGCAGTACTTC.